This T cell receptor (beta chain) was retrieved from a study of CD8+ T cells in alopecia areata. In the study overall: Treated patients were scored for severity by percent of scalp affected. Whole-study results and caveats: The study found TCR sharing across patients less clear than in mice, possibly for HLA reasons. Significant decreases in scalp clonality and expanded CD8+ clones followed tofacitinib treatment.

Treatment reported: oral pan-JAK inhibitor, 5-10 mg twice daily. Regarding this clone: Its antigen is unidentified.

RNA was isolated and reverse transcribed to cDNA, the sequencing template. Assay used: immunoSEQ multiplex PCR; TCRdb lists only in-frame clones, some missing. The profile shows 170,000 or so clones, around 58% of them singletons. Germline V gene lookup returns CDR1 GTSNPN and CDR2 SVGIG (reference sequence). The CDR3 is 11 amino acids. V lost 5 bases, J lost 3 bases, and 4 bases lay in between. This TCR came from a human donor with alopecia areata. The source was CD8+ T cells sorted from blood, collected at week 24, from a patient treated with tofacitinib. J is TRBJ2-2 and V is TRBV30; D unresolved. CDR3 sequence: CAWEDTGELFF. The CDR3 bases are TGTGCCTGGGAGGACACCGGGGAGCTGTTTTTT.